This passage covers 20 T cell receptor beta chains from one sample sequenced in a study of blood T cell repertoires in COVID-19. Profiling relied on immunoSEQ multiplex PCR, and the TCRdb table lists in-frame clones only, not all of them. Altogether roughly 250,000 clones are present, about 91% being singletons, with the ten largest covering approximately 1.2%. Sample: PBMCs or T cells enriched from blood (not recorded which). The source is a human donor in a cohort exposed to, infected with or recovered from COVID-19 (not recorded which). The donor label of this sample is uncertain.

The CDR3 protein is CASRATGDPNQPQHF. CDR3 bases: TGTGCCAGCAGAGCGACAGGGGACCCAAATCAGCCCCAGCATTTT. V gene TRBV7-2 combines with J gene TRBJ1-5; 8 bases are shared with TRBD1. The CDR3 contains 15 residues. Germline-derived CDR1 and CDR2 are SGHTA and FQGNSA. J was trimmed by 4 bases and V by 6 bases; bases with no gene match: 8.

V is TRBV7-2 and J is TRBJ1-4; 7 positions agree with TRBD1. CDR3 length: 14 residues. Germline loops: CDR1 SGHTA, CDR2 FQGNSA. V was clipped by 3 bases and J by 5 bases; unmatched bases: 3. Here the CDR3 DNA reads TGTGCCAGCAGCTTGGGACAGAGAAATGAAAAACTGTTTTTT. Encoded protein: CASSLGQRNEKLFF.

This chain joins TRBV9 and TRBJ1-1, with D unresolved. CDR1 and CDR2 (germline): SGDLS, YYNGEE. Trimming cost V 2 bases and J 5 bases, with 10 bases left between them. There are 13 residues in the CDR3. CDR3 in amino acids: CASSVTAGTEAFF. CDR3 sequence (DNA): TGTGCCAGCAGCGTGACTGCCGGGACTGAAGCTTTCTTT. Looking up the rest from reference TRBV9 and TRBJ1-1 gives the full variable domain: DSGVTQTPKHLITATGQRVTLRCSPRSGDLSVYWYQQSLDQGLQFLIQYYNGEERAKGNILERFSAQQFPDLHSELNLSSLELGDSALYFCASSVTAGTEAFFGQGTRLTVV.

V and J are TRBV30 and TRBJ2-6, with D possibly matching TRBD1 (5 bases). V dropped 0 bases and J dropped 0 bases, with 6 bases sitting between them. Per the germline V gene, CDR1 is GTSNPN and CDR2 is SVGIG (reference sequence). The CDR3 length is 15 residues. The CDR3 region has the DNA TGTGCCTGGAGTGTCGGACACTCTGGGGCCAACGTCCTGACTTTC. It specifies CAWSVGHSGANVLTF.

The CDR3, as DNA: TGTGCCAGCAGCTCCCCGGGGGGGCGAGCCTACAATGAGCAGTTCTTC. Translated: CASSSPGGRAYNEQFF. The gene calls are TRBV7-9 and TRBJ2-1; 8 positions agree with TRBD2. V shed 4 bases and J 2 bases; nucleotides not matched to a gene: 7. In germline, CDR1 is SEHNR, CDR2 FQNEAQ (reference sequence). CDR3 size: 16 residues.

This clone was detected once. The chain recombines TRBV18 with TRBJ1-4, with a possible D match to TRBD1 (6 bases). V was pared by 3 bases and J by 3 bases, with 11 bases between. The CDR3 runs to 15 residues. Germline V gene sequence: CDR1 KGHSH, CDR2 LQKENI. CDR3 sequence: CASSPLQGPNEKLFF. The CDR3 bases are TGTGCCAGCTCACCTCTGCAGGGGCCTAATGAAAAACTGTTTTTT.

In this sample, this clone turned up once. The V gene is TRBV2, the J gene TRBJ1-5; TRBD1 aligns across 7 bases. This CDR3 has 14 amino acids. Germline V gene data show CDR1 as SNHLY and CDR2 as FYNNEI. V trimming: 4 bases; J trimming: 7 bases; junction bases outside the gene matches: 7. CDR3 in DNA: TGTGCCAGCAGTGCCGACAGGGACCGCCAGCCCCAGCATTTT. Its protein is CASSADRDRQPQHF.

This clone was found once. V is TRBV7-2 and J is TRBJ2-4; 8 nucleotides line up with TRBD1. The V gene end was trimmed by 5 bases and the J gene end by 4 bases; junction bases not matched to a gene: 4. Germline CDR1 SGHTA, CDR2 FQGNSA. CDR3 length: 14 amino acids. The CDR3 DNA reads as TGTGCCAGCAGCGAAAGGACAGGGAAAAACATTCAGTACTTC. The encoded protein is CASSERTGKNIQYF. Drawing the rest from reference TRBV7-2 and TRBJ2-4, the complete variable domain is GAGVSQSPSNKVTEKGKDVELRCDPISGHTALYWYRQSLGQGLEFLIYFQGNSAPDKSGLPSDRFSAERTGGSVSTLTIQRTQQEDSAVYLCASSERTGKNIQYFGAGTRLSVL.

The chain uses TRBV4-1 and TRBJ1-1; 7 nucleotides line up with TRBD1. Per germline, CDR1 MGHRA and CDR2 YSYEKL. The trim removed 0 bases at V and 1 base at J, leaving 5 bases unmatched. The CDR3 consists of 16 residues. In DNA, the CDR3 is TGCGCCAGCAGCCAAGAAGGGGGCAGTAGGAACACTGAAGCTTTCTTT. Its protein is CASSQEGGSRNTEAFF.

This clone was recorded only once. The chain employs TRBV3-1 (or the pseudogene TRBV3-2) and TRBJ2-2, with D perhaps matching TRBD2 (5 bases). The V and J ends lost 7 bases and 5 bases respectively, with 20 bases between them. This CDR3 is 16 amino acids long. Germline V gene data show CDR1 as LGHDT and CDR2 as YNNKEL (reference sequence). The DNA of the CDR3 is TGTGCCAGCACCCCAGTGAGGGTCATGGGGACCGGGGAGCTGTTTTTT. Translated: CASTPVRVMGTGELFF.

The V and J genes are TRBV9 and TRBJ2-6, with D possibly being TRBD2 (7 bases). The CDR3 contains 19 residues. Germline assignment: CDR1 SGDLS and CDR2 YYNGEE. Trimming cost V 0 bases and J 0 bases, with 16 bases left between them. CDR3 region: CASSVAGGGAGSGANVLTF. The DNA of the CDR3 is TGTGCCAGCAGCGTAGCTGGGGGGGGCGCGGGCTCTGGGGCCAACGTCCTGACTTTC. Drawing the rest from reference TRBV9 and TRBJ2-6, the complete variable domain is DSGVTQTPKHLITATGQRVTLRCSPRSGDLSVYWYQQSLDQGLQFLIQYYNGEERAKGNILERFSAQQFPDLHSELNLSSLELGDSALYFCASSVAGGGAGSGANVLTFGAGSRLTVL.

V and J are TRBV6-2 or TRBV6-3 and TRBJ1-5; a possible D gene is TRBD1 (5 bases). The CDR3 spans 13 residues. V lost 4 bases and J 3 bases, leaving 7 bases between the germline ends. From germline, CDR1 is MNHEY and CDR2 SVGEGT. The CDR3 sequence: CASSFGANQPQHF. CDR3 DNA: TGTGCCAGCAGTTTTGGGGCCAATCAGCCCCAGCATTTT.

The chain combines TRBV30 with TRBJ1-5, with D tentatively TRBD1 (5 bases). Trimming took 0 bases from V and 9 from J, leaving 9 bases between them. Germline loops: CDR1 GTSNPN, CDR2 SVGIG (reference sequence). CDR3 length: 12 amino acids. The CDR3 sequence: CAWSVLGGPQHF. CDR3 bases: TGTGCCTGGAGTGTTTTGGGGGGGCCCCAGCATTTT. Looking up the rest from reference TRBV30 and TRBJ1-5 gives the full variable domain: SQTIHQWPATLVQPVGSPLSLECTVEGTSNPNLYWYRQAAGRGLQLLFYSVGIGQISSEVPQNLSASRPQDRQFILSSKKLLLSDSGFYLCAWSVLGGPQHFGDGTRLSIL.

This clone was counted once. The chain recombines TRBV7-6 with TRBJ2-5; TRBD2 matches 11 bases. The J segment lost 1 base and the V segment lost 2 bases, leaving 3 bases of the junction unmatched. From germline, CDR1 is SGHVS and CDR2 FNYEAQ. This CDR3 has 16 residues. CDR3 DNA: TGTGCCAGCAGCTTAAATACTAGCGGGAGCCAAGAGACCCAGTACTTC. This encodes CASSLNTSGSQETQYF. The full variable domain, completed using reference TRBV7-6 and TRBJ2-5, is GAGVSQSPRYKVTKRGQDVALRCDPISGHVSLYWYRQALGQGPEFLTYFNYEAQQDKSGLPNDRFSAERPEGSISTLTIQRTEQRDSAMYRCASSLNTSGSQETQYFGPGTRLLVL.

V usage is TRBV20-1 and J usage is TRBJ2-1; 9 positions match TRBD2. With 3 bases clipped from V and 9 bases from J, the junction kept 9 bases outside the gene matches. This CDR3 contains 14 residues. Germline loops: CDR1 DFQATT, CDR2 SNEGSKA (reference sequence). The CDR3 coding sequence is TGCAGTGCTAGTATGGGCGGGGGGGCAGGTGAGCAGTTCTTC. This codes for CSASMGGGAGEQFF.

The V and J genes are TRBV27 and TRBJ2-1; D is ambiguous. Germline V gene sequence: CDR1 MNHEY, CDR2 SMNVEV (reference sequence). Trimming removed 1 base from V and 4 bases from J, with 14 bases in between. This CDR3 region has 16 residues. The CDR3 sequence: CASSLYTTNSYNEQFF. The CDR3 DNA reads TGTGCCAGCAGTTTATACACTACGAACTCTTACAATGAGCAGTTCTTC.

The chain joins TRBV27 to TRBJ1-2; D is possibly TRBD1 (5 bases). Deletions cut 2 bases from V and 4 bases from J, with 8 bases between. The CDR3 spans 13 residues. Germline loops: CDR1 MNHEY, CDR2 SMNVEV (reference sequence). In DNA, the CDR3 is TGTGCCAGCAGTTTAAGACAGAGCTATGGCTACACCTTC. This encodes CASSLRQSYGYTF.

The sample holds one count of this clone. The V call is TRBV3-1 (or the pseudogene TRBV3-2), the J call TRBJ2-7, with D perhaps TRBD1 (7 bases). The CDR3 sequence is 14 residues long. CDR1 and CDR2 (germline): LGHDT, YNNKEL (reference sequence). V was pared by 7 bases and J by 0 bases, with 13 bases between. The CDR3 nucleotides read TGTGCCAGCACCCCAGGGGGGAGCTCCTACGAGCAGTACTTC. Translation gives CASTPGGSSYEQYF.

The chain employs TRBV10-1 and TRBJ1-2, with a tentative D call TRBD1 (5 bases). CDR1 and CDR2 (germline): WNHNN, SYGVQD (reference sequence). The CDR3 extends over 12 amino acids. V was trimmed by 6 bases and J by 8 bases, leaving 13 bases between them. The CDR3 bases are TGCGCCAGCAGCTGGACACCCGAAGGCTACACCTTC. Translated, it gives CASSWTPEGYTF.

The V call is TRBV5-6, the J call TRBJ1-2; TRBD1 matches 7 bases. CDR3 size: 15 residues. The V and J ends lost 4 bases and 2 bases, in that order; junction bases with no gene match: 8. Germline loops: CDR1 SGHDT, CDR2 YYEEEE. DNA of the CDR3: TGTGCCAGCAGCGAACGACAGGGAAGGAACTATGGCTACACCTTC. It yields the protein CASSERQGRNYGYTF.